Listed below are T cell receptor beta chains from one sample, sequenced in a study of T cell clusters in autoimmune cytopenias. From the multiplex PCR reads, TCRdb lists one entry per CDR3 protein and no DNA. This table lists about 5,000 distinct CDR3 sequences. These records were also assigned to another study, of T cell repertoires in aging, cancer and after chemotherapy.

Sequencing used peripheral blood. The receptors were sampled from a human donor in good health. CDR3s include the opening cysteine and the closing phenylalanine or tryptophan. Each record gives: V gene, clone size, J gene, CDR3 protein. Size is stated for part of the rows, as once, few or many counts, or as a class when the clone is expanded.

TRBV15,NA,TRBJ2-7,CATSITLVGTSGRPSYEQYF
TRBV27,medium-sized,TRBJ2-3,CASSLGGRQYF
TRBV10-3,NA,TRBJ2-7,CASRPSPGEQYF
TRBV5-4,medium-sized,TRBJ2-2,CASSSEQGAVELFF
TRBV6-6,medium-sized,TRBJ1-1,CASSYSWAEAFF
TRBV7-6,NA,TRBJ1-1,CASSLGTVTEAFF
TRBV7-9,NA,TRBJ2-7,CASSLGVLAGGPGEQYF
TRBV11-3,NA,TRBJ2-1,CASSLGDGNEQFF
TRBV29-1,medium-sized,TRBJ2-5,CSVNVNLQETQYF
TRBV5-6,medium-sized,TRBJ1-5,CASSLGGGYSNQPQHF
TRBV4-1,NA,TRBJ2-5,CASSQELAGGPVGKETQYF
TRBV5-1,NA,TRBJ1-1,CASSLVAGSGTEAFF
TRBV5-1,NA,TRBJ2-1,CASSLEGHNEQFF
TRBV12-3/TRBV12-4,NA,TRBJ2-6,CASSSSRGRLSGANVLTF
TRBV19,NA,TRBJ1-1,CASTPGGGRGGTEAFF
TRBV29-1,medium-sized,TRBJ1-1,CSVNRGMNTEAFF
TRBV12-3/TRBV12-4,NA,TRBJ1-1,CASSLTGNTEAFF
TRBV19,medium-sized,TRBJ1-6,CASSMGQGARSPLHF
TRBV24-1,NA,TRBJ1-1,CATSDSGGGNTEAFF
TRBV13,medium-sized,TRBJ2-2,CASSLAGQGSTGELFF
TRBV6-6,NA,TRBJ2-7,CASSQRTGSYEQYF
TRBV5-6,medium-sized,TRBJ2-5,CASSPPPTGGETQYF
TRBV20-1,NA,TRBJ2-1,CSARELAGGVGEQFF
TRBV19,medium-sized,TRBJ1-5,CASTKEGFYSNQPQHF
TRBV12-3/TRBV12-4,medium-sized,TRBJ1-4,CASSFQLNEKLFF
TRBV5-4,medium-sized,TRBJ1-1,CALGGFENTEAFF
TRBV19,medium-sized,TRBJ1-4,CASRADLTDEKLFF
TRBV18,medium-sized,TRBJ2-1,CASSPWGSGRGSSYNEQFF
TRBV15,NA,TRBJ1-2,CATSTQGAQQMNYGYTF
TRBV15,medium-sized,TRBJ2-7,CATSSGVQNEQYF
TRBV6-1,medium-sized,TRBJ2-1,CASSEDRANNEQFF
TRBV30,medium-sized,TRBJ2-7,CAWSVAGTRGEQYF
TRBV6-5,NA,TRBJ2-3,CASNSLRGAQGTQYF
TRBV19,medium-sized,TRBJ1-5,CASSIIGRWKGNQPQHF
TRBV29-1,medium-sized,TRBJ1-5,CSVGLVGNQPQHF
TRBV15,NA,TRBJ2-3,CATSRDFSGGGTDTQYF
TRBV5-1,NA,TRBJ2-2,CASISSGGANTGELFF
TRBV27,medium-sized,TRBJ2-1,CASSFKATYNEQFF
TRBV30,medium-sized,TRBJ2-5,CAWTGGLAGETQYF
TRBV5-1,NA,TRBJ2-2,CASSRGGGGPVGELFF
TRBV7-6,NA,TRBJ2-7,CASSLVAGGGEQYF
TRBV11-2,NA,TRBJ1-1,CASSSTDNTEAFF
TRBV19,NA,TRBJ1-1,CASSKEDRGNTEAFF
TRBV19,NA,TRBJ1-2,CASSILGRGYTF
TRBV2,NA,TRBJ2-7,CASSEAGGMGSYEQYF